Here is one TCR beta chain with its context. Its antigen is unidentified. Other nucleotide sequences in the sample specify the same CDR3. The data are from a study of shared clonotypes between healthy human individuals. The V end lost 6 bases, the J end lost 1 base, and 12 bases lay between the germline ends. Germline V lookup: CDR1 SEHNR, CDR2 FQNEAQ (reference sequence). CDR3 length: 14 amino acids. Terminally differentiated effector memory CD45RA+ cells were excluded from the naive CD8 cells, which were CD45RO-negative and positively selected for CCR7. Method: immunoSEQ multiplex PCR; TCRdb's copy keeps in-frame clones and lacks some. The sample carries 600,000 or so clones, approximately 95% recorded once. Study-level findings and limits: Relative to clonotypes present in all four donors, those not shared had lower generation probabilities.

The rearrangement uses TRBV7-9 and TRBJ1-1; D is unclear. The sample was naive CD8+ T cells sorted from blood. The clonotype comes from a woman in her 30s in good health. In DNA form, the CDR3 reads TGTGCCAGCAGTCCTGCCCGGGGGAACACTGAAGCTTTCTTT. Translated, it gives CASSPARGNTEAFF. The entire variable domain, with the rest obtained from reference TRBV7-9 and TRBJ1-1, is as follows: DTGVSQNPRHKITKRGQNVTFRCDPISEHNRLYWYRQTLGQGPEFLTYFQNEAQLEKSRLLSDRFSAERPKGSFSTLEIQRTEQGDSAMYLCASSPARGNTEAFFGQGTRLTVV.